These 22 T cell receptor beta chains share one sample of origin, sequenced in a study of OX40 agonist ivuxolimab in advanced cancers. The protocol was immunoSEQ multiplex PCR, while the TCRdb copy is restricted to in-frame clones and leaves out a portion. The data show under 65,000 clones, roughly 90% seen once. The sequences come from CD4+ or CD8+ T cells sorted from blood, collected in a trial of the OX40 agonist ivuxolimab. All receptors derive from an adult with an advanced solid tumor such as melanoma, head and neck, liver or kidney cancer.

CDR3 residues: CASSVGSGGSYEQYF. The CDR3 DNA follows: TGTGCCAGCAGCGTAGGGAGCGGGGGTTCCTACGAGCAGTACTTC. This chain connects TRBV9 to TRBJ2-7, with TRBD2 matching over 8 bases. The CDR3 has 15 residues. V gave up 0 bases and J gave up 1 base; unmatched junction bases: 3. CDR1 is SGDLS, CDR2 YYNGEE, per germline.

The chain recombines TRBV5-1 with TRBJ1-1; D is ambiguous. There are 14 residues in the CDR3. Germline CDR1 and CDR2: SGHRS and YFSETQ. V was trimmed by 2 bases and J by 0 bases, leaving 8 bases between them. CDR3 nucleotides: TGCGCCAGCAGCTTTACCACGTTGAACACTGAAGCTTTCTTT. Translation: CASSFTTLNTEAFF.

This chain connects TRBV21-1 to TRBJ2-3; TRBD1 is the table's D call, not checked against the DNA. TRBV21-1 counts as a pseudogene. The CDR3 spans 16 residues. CDR3 protein: CASSKGGRVGANTQYF. CDR3 nucleotides: TGTGCCAGCAGCAAAGGGGGCAGGGTGGGTGCGAATACGCAGTATTTT.

The V call is TRBV6-6, the J call TRBJ1-2, with TRBD1 matching 8 bases. Germline trimming cut 7 bases from V and 8 bases from J; bases unmatched to any gene: 6. CDR1 is MNHNY and CDR2 is SVGAGI in the germline V gene (reference sequence). The CDR3 totals 12 residues. The CDR3, as DNA: TGTGCCAGCACCTTCGGACAGGGAGGCTACACCTTC. As protein: CASTFGQGGYTF.

Only one count was recorded for this clone. The genes are TRBV28 and TRBJ1-3; D remains unclear. The CDR3 contains 13 residues. Per germline, CDR1 MDHEN and CDR2 SYDVKM. V was cut by 7 bases and J by 8 bases, with 15 bases left in between. CDR3 in amino acids: CASTPLGTDTIYF. For the CDR3, the DNA is TGTGCCAGCACCCCTCTGGGTACAGACACCATATATTTT. The full variable domain, rest sourced from reference TRBV28 and TRBJ1-3, is DVKVTQSSRYLVKRTGEKVFLECVQDMDHENMFWYRQDPGLGLRLIYFSYDVKMKEKGDIPEGYSVSREKKERFSLILESASTNQTSMYLCASTPLGTDTIYFGEGSWLTVV.

V is TRBV10-3 and J is TRBJ2-3; 8 nucleotides line up with TRBD2. V shed 7 bases and J 1 base; nucleotides not matched to a gene: 10. The CDR3 has 16 amino acids. Germline V gene data show CDR1 as ENHRY and CDR2 as SYGVKD. CDR3 sequence: CAITPGSGEGTDTQYF. DNA for the CDR3: TGTGCCATCACCCCTGGTAGCGGGGAGGGCACAGATACGCAGTATTTT.

The J gene is TRBJ2-7, the V gene TRBV4-2; D call uncertain. This CDR3 spans 13 amino acids. The germline V and J ends were trimmed by 0 bases and 3 bases, with 6 bases remaining between them. Per the germline V gene, CDR1 is LGHNA and CDR2 is YNFKEQ. CDR3: CASSQERSYEQYF. The CDR3 nucleotides read TGTGCCAGCAGCCAAGAACGGAGCTACGAGCAGTACTTC.

This clone was seen only once. V gene TRBV21-1 combines with J gene TRBJ2-7; TRBD1 reflects the table's D call only, with no check against the DNA. TRBV21-1 is a pseudogene. There are 15 residues in the CDR3. The CDR3 sequence is CASSIRDNPVYEQYF. CDR3 coding DNA: TGTGCCAGCAGCATCAGGGATAATCCCGTCTACGAGCAGTACTTC.

Notes on this clone: Different DNA sequences within this sample yield the same CDR3. This chain links TRBV7-6 with TRBJ2-3; D may correspond to TRBD1 or TRBD2 (5 bases each). Germline values: CDR1 SGHVS, CDR2 FNYEAQ. V lost 5 bases, J lost 0 bases, and 12 bases lay in between. The CDR3 is made up of 15 amino acids. The CDR3 DNA follows: TGTGCCAGCAGCCCCGGGACGGGAAGCACAGATACGCAGTATTTT. It specifies CASSPGTGSTDTQYF.

The CDR3 is CASSLRQGYNEQFF. Written as DNA, the CDR3 is TGTGCCAGCAGCTTGCGACAGGGGTACAATGAGCAGTTCTTC. The chain is built from TRBV13 and TRBJ2-1; 8 bases line up with TRBD1. Germline CDR1 and CDR2: PRHDT and FYEKMQ (reference sequence). The CDR3 length is 14 residues. Trimming removed 3 bases from V and 4 bases from J; junction bases left unmatched: 2.

The chain carries TRBV6-4 and TRBJ2-3, with 7 bases lining up with TRBD2. The CDR3 loop spans 15 amino acids. J gave up 1 base and V 2 bases, and 3 bases lay outside the gene matches. Germline V gene data show CDR1 as MRHNA and CDR2 as SNTAGT. This CDR3 reads CASSDGSGGTDTQYF. The DNA of the CDR3 is TGTGCCAGCAGTGACGGGAGCGGGGGCACAGATACGCAGTATTTT.

This clone has a handful of counts. The chain uses TRBV27 and TRBJ1-1; D might be TRBD1 (5 bases). Trimming left V 2 bases short and J 8 bases short, with 12 bases between. This CDR3 spans 13 amino acids. Per the germline V gene, CDR1 is MNHEY and CDR2 is SMNVEV (reference sequence). The CDR3 DNA is TGTGCCAGCAGTTTAGGGAGACAGACGGAAGCTTTCTTT. The encoded protein is CASSLGRQTEAFF.

The V and J genes are TRBV6-5 and TRBJ1-1; D gene uncertain. Germline V gene sequence: CDR1 MNHEY, CDR2 SVGAGI. The germline V and J ends were trimmed by 8 bases and 1 base, with 14 bases remaining between them. There are 14 residues in the CDR3. The CDR3 region has the DNA TGTGCCAGCGGTCCCCGGGTCTCGAACACTGAAGCTTTCTTT. Translation: CASGPRVSNTEAFF.

The genes are TRBV15 and TRBJ2-1; 10 nucleotides match TRBD1. The ends lost 6 bases at V and 8 bases at J; junction bases unmatched: 1. Germline assignment: CDR1 LNHNV and CDR2 YYDKDF (reference sequence). The CDR3 contains 12 residues. CDR3 nucleotides: TGTGCCACCAGGACAGGGGGCGATGAGCAGTTCTTC. Translation gives CATRTGGDEQFF. The complete variable domain, with remaining parts taken from reference TRBV15 and TRBJ2-1, reads DAMVIQNPRYQVTQFGKPVTLSCSQTLNHNVMYWYQQKSSQAPKLLFHYYDKDFNNEADTPDNFQSRRPNTSFCFLDIRSPGLGDTAMYLCATRTGGDEQFFGPGTRLTVL.

Points on this clone: At one of its ends the junction is not consistent with the germline gene, which may arise from a read error. V gene TRBV6-6 combines with J gene TRBJ2-1, with 9 bases aligning to TRBD1. Germline V gene data show CDR1 as MNHNY and CDR2 as SVGAGI (reference sequence). This CDR3 spans 15 amino acids. CDR3 nucleotides: TGTGCCAGCAGTCCTCGGACAGGGGTTCACAATGAGCAGCTCTTC. Its translation: CASSPRTGVHNEQLF.

This rearrangement joins TRBV10-2 to TRBJ2-7; a possible D gene is TRBD1 (6 bases). Germline lookup yields CDR1 WSHSY and CDR2 SAAADI. This CDR3 spans 14 amino acids. The V end lost 5 bases, the J end lost 1 base, and 12 bases lay between the germline ends. CDR3 protein: CASSQTGRSYEQYF. The CDR3 DNA sequence: TGCGCCAGCAGTCAGACAGGCCGTTCCTACGAGCAGTACTTC.

The genes are TRBV30 and TRBJ2-3, with 8 bases aligning to TRBD2. Trimming at V came to 2 bases and at J to 0 bases, leaving 1 base not matched to a gene. The CDR3 runs to 14 residues. The germline V gene encodes CDR1 GTSNPN and CDR2 SVGIG (reference sequence). CDR3 sequence (DNA): TGTGCCTGGAGTAGCGGGGGAAGCACAGATACGCAGTATTTT. Translation gives CAWSSGGSTDTQYF.

The chain uses TRBV4-1 and TRBJ2-3, with 11 nucleotides matching TRBD2. This CDR3 spans 18 amino acids. The trim removed 9 bases at V and 3 bases at J, leaving 17 bases unmatched. Germline CDR1 reads MGHRA; CDR2 reads YSYEKL. The CDR3 protein is CASSRDFVLAGGTDTQYF. In nucleotides, the CDR3 is TGCGCCAGTTCCCGGGACTTCGTCCTAGCGGGGGGTACAGATACGCAGTATTTT.

V is TRBV5-1 and J is TRBJ2-3; D gene unclear. V lost 0 bases to trimming and J lost 4 bases, with 9 bases between them. The CDR3 length is 14 residues. Germline loops: CDR1 SGHRS, CDR2 YFSETQ. CDR3 nucleotide sequence: TGCGCCAGCAGCTTGGAGCAGGTCTCAGATACGCAGTATTTT. This sequence encodes CASSLEQVSDTQYF.

This chain connects TRBV29-1 to TRBJ1-2; D may be TRBD1 (5 bases). Germline lookup yields CDR1 SQVTM and CDR2 ANQGSEA. V was cut by 7 bases and J by 2 bases, with 11 bases left in between. The CDR3 has 12 amino acids. The CDR3 protein is CSALRDNYGYTF. The CDR3 nucleotides are TGCAGCGCATTAAGGGACAACTATGGCTACACCTTC.

V gene TRBV27 combines with J gene TRBJ2-5; D tentatively fits TRBD1 or TRBD2 (5 bases each). CDR3 size: 16 residues. Germline V gives CDR1 MNHEY, CDR2 SMNVEV (reference sequence). V lost 2 bases and J 9 bases, leaving 22 bases between the germline ends. The CDR3 DNA follows: TGTGCCAGCAGTTTACAGACAGCCCTCAAGATGGAGGCCCAGTACTTC. This gives the protein CASSLQTALKMEAQYF.

This chain links TRBV10-3 with TRBJ2-5; no firm D call. The J call could be wrong; TRBJ2-7 is a better fit for the DNA end. CDR3 length: 11 amino acids. Looked up from germline, CDR1 is ENHRY and CDR2 is SYGVKD. CDR3: CAISESNEQYF. The CDR3 nucleotides read TGTGCCATCAGTGAGTCGAACGAGCAGTACTTC.